The 18 T cell receptor beta chains in this list originate from one sample, sequenced in a study of T-cell memory formation after mild COVID-19. TCRdb re-called the 5' RACE reads with MiXCR, one entry per CDR3 protein. The table includes roughly 400,000 distinct CDR3 sequences, 24% detected once. The sample comprised PBMCs or a T cell subset sorted from them (not recorded which). The receptors were sampled from an adult woman who had mild COVID-19 (a few samples of this study predate the infection). Cell type and time point are not known.

A few counts support this clonotype. The chain is built from TRBV4-3 and TRBJ1-4, with TRBD1 identical over 7 bases. The CDR3 consists of 15 residues. V shed 0 bases and J 7 bases; nucleotides not matched to a gene: 5. CDR1 and CDR2 from the germline V gene are LGHNA and YSLEER. In DNA, the CDR3 is TGCGCCAGCAGCCAAGATATTGGGACAGCTGAAAAACTGTTTTTT. This sequence encodes CASSQDIGTAEKLFF.

In nucleotides, the CDR3 is TGCAGTGCTAGAATGGGGGGGGCCAACGTCCTGACTTTC. The encoded protein is CSARMGGANVLTF. The rearrangement links TRBV20-1 to TRBJ2-6; D unresolved. Deletions cut 2 bases from V and 4 bases from J, with 6 bases between. Germline loops: CDR1 DFQATT, CDR2 SNEGSKA (reference sequence). This CDR3 contains 13 residues.

The gene calls are TRBV12-3 or TRBV12-4 and TRBJ1-1; D not certain. The CDR3 is 15 amino acids. V was trimmed by 2 bases and J by 0 bases, leaving 10 bases between them. The CDR3 region is CASSLSLRMNTEAFF. CDR3 bases: TGTGCCAGCAGTTTATCGCTTCGGATGAACACTGAAGCTTTCTTT.

The gene calls are TRBV12-3 or TRBV12-4 and TRBJ1-1, with D unclear. This CDR3 region has 14 residues. V lost 3 bases to trimming and J lost 7 bases, with 15 bases between them. The CDR3 DNA follows: TGTGCCAGCAGTTTTGATTTGGCTGGTTTTGAAGCTTTCTTT. This encodes CASSFDLAGFEAFF.

The V and J genes are TRBV7-9 and TRBJ2-4; D is ambiguous. Per the germline V gene, CDR1 is SEHNR and CDR2 is FQNEAQ (reference sequence). The CDR3 totals 14 residues. Between the trimmed V and J ends, which lost 5 bases and 0 bases, there was a span of 8 bases. CDR3 residues: CASSHPLAKNIQYF. CDR3 in DNA: TGTGCCAGCAGCCACCCGTTAGCCAAAAACATTCAGTACTTC.

This rearrangement joins TRBV18 to TRBJ1-2; TRBD1 might be the D (6 bases). V was cut by 3 bases and J by 3 bases, with 11 bases left in between. This CDR3 has 14 residues. Germline CDR1 KGHSH, CDR2 LQKENI. The CDR3 loop reads CASSPKGGYYGYTF. Here the CDR3 DNA reads TGTGCCAGCTCACCTAAGGGGGGATACTATGGCTACACCTTC.

The genes are TRBV12-3 or TRBV12-4 and TRBJ1-5; D gene unclear. This CDR3 has 16 amino acids. Trimming pared 3 bases from V and 0 bases from J, leaving 12 bases between. Here the CDR3 reads CASSFVSGISNQPQHF. DNA for the CDR3: TGTGCCAGCAGTTTCGTCAGTGGGATTAGCAATCAGCCCCAGCATTTT.

In its sample, this clonotype was seen a few times. The rearrangement uses TRBV11-3 and TRBJ2-7; 7 bases fit TRBD1. Germline V lookup: CDR1 SGHNT, CDR2 YENEEA. CDR3 length: 17 residues. V was clipped by 5 bases and J by 0 bases; unmatched bases: 13. This chain's CDR3 is CASSLTPGTAVSYEQYF. The CDR3 bases are TGTGCCAGCAGCCTAACCCCCGGGACAGCGGTCTCCTACGAGCAGTACTTC.

As concerns this clonotype: The CDR3 ends on some other residue instead of the conserved phenylalanine or tryptophan, so this is likely a read error. The rearrangement uses TRBV2 and TRBJ2-7; D tentatively fits TRBD1 or TRBD2 (5 bases each). Germline-derived CDR1 and CDR2 are SNHLY and FYNNEI. The CDR3 consists of 12 residues. The V end was cut by 8 bases, the J end by 3 bases, with 11 bases between. The CDR3, as DNA: TGTGCCAGCTTCACAGGACTCTACGAGCAGTACATC. Translated: CASFTGLYEQYI.

This chain connects TRBV7-2 to TRBJ2-1; 9 nucleotides match TRBD2. With 1 base clipped from V and 6 bases from J, the junction kept 10 bases outside the gene matches. The CDR3 is made up of 17 amino acids. The germline gives CDR1 SGHTA, CDR2 FQGNSA. The CDR3 protein is CASSLGLAAGAGNEQFF. CDR3 bases: TGTGCCAGCAGCTTAGGACTAGCGGCAGGAGCGGGCAATGAGCAGTTCTTC.

The chain uses TRBV12-3 or TRBV12-4 and TRBJ2-3; TRBD1 matches 9 bases. The V segment lost 6 bases and the J segment 5 bases; nucleotides outside the gene matches: 6. The CDR3 covers 14 residues. The CDR3 sequence: CASSGTGQGDTQYF. For the CDR3, the DNA is TGTGCCAGCAGCGGGACAGGGCAAGGAGATACGCAGTATTTT.

The rearrangement joins TRBV27 to TRBJ1-1; D is possibly TRBD1 (5 bases). Looked up from germline, CDR1 is MNHEY and CDR2 is SMNVEV (reference sequence). This CDR3 is built from 14 residues. Trimming took off 2 bases at V and 6 bases at J, with 13 bases between the two ends. For the CDR3, the DNA is TGTGCCAGCAGTTTACGGGGGGTGGGGGCTGAAGCTTTCTTT. Its protein is CASSLRGVGAEAFF.

This clonotype was counted between two and nine times. The chain uses TRBV6-6 and TRBJ1-5; D not resolved. CDR3 length: 14 amino acids. Trimming took 0 bases from V and 9 from J, leaving 12 bases between them. Looked up from germline, CDR1 is MNHNY and CDR2 is SVGAGI (reference sequence). The CDR3 bases are TGTGCCAGCAGTTACTCGATACTAGATTGGCCCCAGCATTTT. Amino acids: CASSYSILDWPQHF.

A few counts support this clonotype. CDR3 loop: CASSRMSDRARYGYTF. The CDR3, as DNA: TGTGCCAGCAGCCGAATGTCGGACAGGGCACGCTATGGCTACACCTTC. The V gene is TRBV7-9, the J gene TRBJ1-2, with TRBD1 matching 8 bases. V lost 5 bases to trimming and J lost 4 bases; unmatched junction nucleotides: 12. Germline V gene sequence: CDR1 SEHNR, CDR2 FQNEAQ (reference sequence). The CDR3 covers 16 residues.

This sequence joins TRBV3-1 and TRBJ1-5, with D unclear. This CDR3 has 14 residues. V shed 6 bases and J shed 0 bases, with 9 bases lying between them. CDR1 and CDR2 (germline): LGHDT, YNNKEL (reference sequence). The CDR3 loop reads CASSTQVSNQPQHF. The CDR3 DNA reads TGTGCCAGCAGTACCCAGGTTAGCAATCAGCCCCAGCATTTT.

The CDR3 bases are TGTGCCAGCAGTTTGTCGGGAGGCTCGGAGACCCAGTACTTC. Encoded protein: CASSLSGGSETQYF. This chain links TRBV12-3 or TRBV12-4 with TRBJ2-5; 7 bases agree with TRBD2. The ends lost 3 bases at V and 5 bases at J; junction bases unmatched: 6. The CDR3 has 14 residues.

This clonotype occurred many times. The V call is TRBV27, the J call TRBJ2-6; no firm D call. This CDR3 is built from 13 residues. Trimming pared 6 bases from V and 0 bases from J, leaving 3 bases between. Germline V lookup: CDR1 MNHEY, CDR2 SMNVEV (reference sequence). The CDR3, as DNA: TGTGCCAGCAGGGACTCTGGGGCCAACGTCCTGACTTTC. Translated, it gives CASRDSGANVLTF.

This chain joins TRBV6-5 and TRBJ1-2, with D maybe TRBD1 (6 bases). In germline, CDR1 is MNHEY, CDR2 SVGAGI. V shed 5 bases and J shed 1 base, with 17 bases lying between them. The CDR3 is 16 amino acids. DNA of the CDR3: TGTGCCAGCAGTGACGTGATGGACAGTCATAACTATGGCTACACCTTC. This gives the protein CASSDVMDSHNYGYTF.